The 16 T cell receptor beta chains presented below share a single source sample, sequenced in a study of T cells after yellow fever vaccination. One entry per CDR3 protein results from TCRdb running MiXCR on the 5' RACE reads. The repertoire consists of around 350,000 distinct CDR3 sequences, with under 14% occurring once and the leading ten covering roughly 18%. Sequencing was performed on PBMCs, taken on the day of the first yellow fever vaccination. Every receptor here comes from a man younger than 30 who received the YFV17D yellow fever vaccine.

This clonotype has more than one count but fewer than ten. The chain carries TRBV24-1 and TRBJ2-2, with D maybe TRBD1 (6 bases). Looked up from germline, CDR1 is KGHDR and CDR2 is SFDVKD. The CDR3 consists of 11 residues. V was clipped by 9 bases and J by 6 bases, with 7 bases between them. CDR3 bases: TGTGCCACCGCAGGGGCCGGGGAGCTGTTTTTT. This translates into CATAGAGELFF.

The chain couples TRBV4-2 to TRBJ1-1; D remains ambiguous. This CDR3 is 14 amino acids long. Looked up from germline, CDR1 is LGHNA and CDR2 is YNFKEQ. Trimming took 1 base from V and 1 from J, leaving 7 bases between them. This CDR3 reads CASSQVDKNTEAFF. In nucleotides, the CDR3 is TGTGCCAGCAGCCAAGTTGACAAGAACACTGAAGCTTTCTTT.

The chain uses TRBV5-6 and TRBJ2-7, with unresolved D. Trimming took off 3 bases at V and 3 bases at J, with 10 bases between the two ends. Germline V lookup: CDR1 SGHDT, CDR2 YYEEEE. The CDR3 is 13 residues long. The CDR3 reads CASSSGLLYEQYF. DNA for the CDR3: TGTGCCAGCAGCTCCGGGCTCCTCTACGAGCAGTACTTC.

Details on this clonotype: Its ends do not fully match the called genes, so a read error is possible. The V gene is TRBV4-3, the J gene TRBJ2-1; D unresolved. Germline loops: CDR1 LGHNA, CDR2 YSLEER. This CDR3 region has 14 residues. Written as DNA, the CDR3 is TGCGCCAGCACCCAATCGCAGCGTCACAATGAGCAGTTCTTC. As protein: CASTQSQRHNEQFF.

This clonotype has more than one count but fewer than ten. The V gene is TRBV21-1, the J gene TRBJ2-5; the table names TRBD1, a call not compared with the DNA. TRBV21-1 is a known pseudogene. The CDR3 has 15 amino acids. The CDR3 nucleotides read TGTGCCAGCAGCAAAGAATCGGGGCACAGGGAGACCCAGTACTTC. Its translation: CASSKESGHRETQYF.

About this clonotype: At one boundary the junction diverges from the germline segment, which might be a read error. The chain combines TRBV12-3 or TRBV12-4 with TRBJ1-2, with 8 bases fitting TRBD1. The CDR3 is 13 residues long. As DNA, the CDR3 is TGTGCCAGCAGTTTCAACAGGGGGGAAGGGGGGTCCTTC. Protein sequence: CASSFNRGEGGSF.

The chain employs TRBV7-9 and TRBJ2-7; D unresolved. The CDR3 is 14 residues long. From germline, CDR1 is SEHNR and CDR2 FQNEAQ (reference sequence). V lost 2 bases, J lost 2 bases, and 10 bases lay in between. CDR3 residues: CASSLTTLPYEQYV. The DNA for the CDR3 is TGTGCCAGCAGCTTAACCACCTTACCCTACGAGCAGTACGTC.

In this sample, this clonotype turned up a few times. The chain is built from TRBV7-2 and TRBJ2-3; TRBD2 matches at 8 bases. With 5 bases clipped from V and 5 bases from J, the junction kept 12 bases outside the gene matches. In germline, CDR1 is SGHTA, CDR2 FQGNSA. The CDR3 has 16 amino acids. Here the CDR3 DNA reads TGTGCCAGCAGCCGACGTGGTCGGGGGGGCTTAGATACGCAGTATTTT. It encodes CASSRRGRGGLDTQYF.

In this sample, this clonotype turned up once. The chain has TRBV2 and TRBJ2-3, with 8 bases fitting TRBD2. The CDR3 covers 18 residues. Germline V gene data show CDR1 as SNHLY and CDR2 as FYNNEI. V lost 5 bases and J lost 0; bases outside the gene matches: 13. CDR3 loop: CASSTLGCLAGSTDTQYF. DNA for the CDR3: TGTGCCAGCAGTACCCTAGGGTGTCTAGCGGGTAGCACAGATACGCAGTATTTT.

This clonotype has a handful of counts. This rearrangement joins TRBV5-6 to TRBJ1-2; no definite D call. Germline V CDR1 and CDR2: SGHDT, YYEEEE. The CDR3 is 12 amino acids. V was cut by 4 bases and J by 7 bases, with 11 bases left in between. The DNA of the CDR3 is TGTGCCAGCAGCCTGACTTGGTTTGGCTACACCTTC. Protein sequence: CASSLTWFGYTF.

The chain couples TRBV3-1 to TRBJ1-1, with a weak D call TRBD1 (6 bases). V shed 3 bases and J shed 5 bases, with 13 bases lying between them. CDR1 and CDR2 from the germline V gene are LGHDT and YNNKEL (reference sequence). The CDR3 runs 14 residues. In nucleotides, the CDR3 is TGTGCCAGCAGCCACCACAGGGATGGGACTGAAGCTTTCTTT. It encodes CASSHHRDGTEAFF. Based on the CDR3 plus reference TRBV3-1 and TRBJ1-1, the full variable domain is DTAVSQTPKYLVTQMGNDKSIKCEQNLGHDTMYWYKQDSKKFLKIMFSYNNKELIINETVPNRFSPKSPDKAHLNLHINSLELGDSAVYFCASSHHRDGTEAFFGQGTRLTVV.

Ten or more counts support this clonotype. V is TRBV5-1 and J is TRBJ2-2; D is uncertain. Germline V gene lookup returns CDR1 SGHRS and CDR2 YFSETQ. This CDR3 has 14 amino acids. V was shortened by 6 bases and J by 0 bases, with 9 bases between the two germline ends. In DNA, the CDR3 is TGCGCCAGCAAGCCTAACGCGAACACCGGGGAGCTGTTTTTT. Its protein product is CASKPNANTGELFF.

The rearrangement links TRBV5-4 to TRBJ1-1; maybe TRBD1 (6 bases). The germline V gene has CDR1 SGHNT and CDR2 YYREEE (reference sequence). This CDR3 is built from 16 residues. Trimming removed 3 bases at V and 5 bases at J, with 20 bases between. The CDR3 region has the DNA TGTGCCAGCAGCTCGCCGGGGGGCGCGGCTCGGACTGAAGCTTTCTTT. This sequence encodes CASSSPGGAARTEAFF.

This clonotype was detected only a few times. The chain links TRBV18 to TRBJ2-7; 8 nucleotides match TRBD1. V shed 3 bases and J 4 bases; nucleotides not matched to a gene: 11. Germline V CDR1 and CDR2: KGHSH, LQKENI. The CDR3 is 16 amino acids. CDR3 coding DNA: TGTGCCAGCTCACCCTCCCAGACAGGGGCCTCGTACGAGCAGTACTTC. Encoded protein: CASSPSQTGASYEQYF.

The table lists this clonotype with a few counts. The CDR3 region is CASSLGVAGVPLKQYF. In nucleotides, the CDR3 is TGTGCCAGCAGCTTAGGAGTAGCGGGGGTCCCTCTAAAGCAGTACTTC. The V call is TRBV7-2, the J call TRBJ2-7; TRBD2 agrees at 9 bases. CDR3 length: 16 amino acids. V trimming: 1 base; J trimming: 8 bases; junction bases outside the gene matches: 12. The V gene's germline CDR1 is SGHTA and CDR2 FQGNSA.

This clonotype was counted between two and nine times. This chain joins TRBV11-2 and TRBJ2-7, with D perhaps matching TRBD1 (6 bases). The ends were cut back, 5 bases at V and 5 bases at J, with 13 bases in the middle. There are 13 residues in the CDR3. Germline CDR1 and CDR2: SGHAT and FQNNGV. As DNA, the CDR3 is TGTGCCAGCAGCGTGGACAGAGACCACGAGCAGTACTTC. This sequence encodes CASSVDRDHEQYF.